This T cell receptor (beta chain) stems from a study of blood T cells in healthy people across ages. Primers used in a second PCR of roughly 7 to 11 cycles were a sample-barcoded 5' primer and a J-beta primer mix. TCRdb reprocessed the 5' RACE reads with MiXCR, giving one entry per CDR3 protein. The sample records about 830,000 distinct CDR3 sequences, around two thirds being singletons. The ends were cut back, 0 bases at V and 7 bases at J, with 18 bases in the middle. Germline V lookup: CDR1 ENHRY, CDR2 SYGVKD. The CDR3 covers 16 residues. The chain has TRBV10-3 and TRBJ1-2; D gene ambiguous. This TCR derives from a man aged 30 to 39 in good health. Sequencing was done on a sample of blood. CDR3 region: CAISESRAAAIVGYTF. For the CDR3, the DNA is TGTGCCATCAGTGAGTCTAGGGCAGCGGCAATAGTTGGCTACACCTTC.